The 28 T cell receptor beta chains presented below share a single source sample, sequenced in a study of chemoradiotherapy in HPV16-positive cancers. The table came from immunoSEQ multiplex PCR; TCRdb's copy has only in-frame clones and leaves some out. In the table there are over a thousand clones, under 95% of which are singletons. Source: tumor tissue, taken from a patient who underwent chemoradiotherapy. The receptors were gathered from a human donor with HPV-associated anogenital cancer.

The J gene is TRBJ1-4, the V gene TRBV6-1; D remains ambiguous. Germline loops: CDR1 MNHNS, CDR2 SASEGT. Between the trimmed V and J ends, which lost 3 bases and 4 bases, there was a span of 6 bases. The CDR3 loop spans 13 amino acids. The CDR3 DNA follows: TGTGCCAGCAGTGAGGCCCTTAATGAAAAACTGTTTTTT. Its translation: CASSEALNEKLFF.

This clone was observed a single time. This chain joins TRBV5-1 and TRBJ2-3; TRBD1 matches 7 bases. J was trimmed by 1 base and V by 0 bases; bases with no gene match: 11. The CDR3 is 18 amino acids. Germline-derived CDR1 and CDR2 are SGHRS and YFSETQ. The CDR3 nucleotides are TGCGCCAGCAGCTTGGTGACAGGGTGGGGGACGGGCACAGATACGCAGTATTTT. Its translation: CASSLVTGWGTGTDTQYF.

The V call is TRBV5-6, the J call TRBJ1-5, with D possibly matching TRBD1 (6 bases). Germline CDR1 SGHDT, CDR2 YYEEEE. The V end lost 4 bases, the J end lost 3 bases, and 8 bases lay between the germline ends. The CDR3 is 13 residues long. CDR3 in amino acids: CASSTGTNQPQHF. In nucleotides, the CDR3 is TGTGCCAGCAGCACAGGGACCAATCAGCCCCAGCATTTT. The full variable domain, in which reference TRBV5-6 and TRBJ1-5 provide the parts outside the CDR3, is DAGVTQSPTHLIKTRGQQVTLRCSPKSGHDTVSWYQQALGQGPQFIFQYYEEEERQRGNFPDRFSGHQFPNYSSELNVNALLLGDSALYLCASSTGTNQPQHFGDGTRLSIL.

The CDR3 nucleotides are TGTGCCAGCAGCCTTGGGCAGAGGGCCCAGTACTTC. Translating it yields CASSLGQRAQYF. This chain links TRBV7-2 with TRBJ2-5, with a tentative D call TRBD2 (5 bases). Germline V gene data show CDR1 as SGHTA and CDR2 as FQGNSA. The CDR3 runs to 12 residues. Deletions cut 5 bases from V and 9 bases from J, with 13 bases between.

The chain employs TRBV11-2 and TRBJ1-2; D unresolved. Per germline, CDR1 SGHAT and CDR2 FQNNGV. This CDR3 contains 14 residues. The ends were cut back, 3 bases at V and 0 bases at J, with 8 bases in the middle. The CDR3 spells CASSFGSSNYGYTF. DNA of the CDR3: TGTGCCAGCAGCTTTGGGAGCTCTAACTATGGCTACACCTTC.

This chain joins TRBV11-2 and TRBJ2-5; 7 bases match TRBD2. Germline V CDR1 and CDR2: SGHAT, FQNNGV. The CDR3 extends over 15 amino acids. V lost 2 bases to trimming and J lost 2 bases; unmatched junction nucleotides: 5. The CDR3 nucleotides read TGTGCCAGCAGCTTACGGCTAGCGGAGCAAGAGACCCAGTACTTC. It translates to CASSLRLAEQETQYF.

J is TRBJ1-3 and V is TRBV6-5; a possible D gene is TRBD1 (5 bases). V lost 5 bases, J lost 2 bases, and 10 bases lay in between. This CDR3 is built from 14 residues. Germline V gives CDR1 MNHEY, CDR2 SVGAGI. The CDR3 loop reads CASSRGGAGNTIYF. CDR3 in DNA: TGTGCCAGCAGTCGGGGGGGGGCTGGAAACACCATATATTTT.

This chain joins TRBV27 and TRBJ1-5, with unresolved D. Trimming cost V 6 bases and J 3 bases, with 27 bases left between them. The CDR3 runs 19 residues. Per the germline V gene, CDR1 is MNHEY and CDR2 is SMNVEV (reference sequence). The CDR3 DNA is TGTGCCAGCAGGCGTCGCACCCTGGACCCCACGGCCAACAATCAGCCCCAGCATTTT. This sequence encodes CASRRRTLDPTANNQPQHF.

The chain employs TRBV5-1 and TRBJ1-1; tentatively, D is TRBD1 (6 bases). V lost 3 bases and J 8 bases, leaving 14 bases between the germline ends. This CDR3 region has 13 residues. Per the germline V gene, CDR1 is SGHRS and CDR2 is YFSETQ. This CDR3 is CASSSDRISEAFF. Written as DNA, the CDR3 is TGCGCCAGCAGCTCGGACAGAATCTCCGAAGCTTTCTTT.

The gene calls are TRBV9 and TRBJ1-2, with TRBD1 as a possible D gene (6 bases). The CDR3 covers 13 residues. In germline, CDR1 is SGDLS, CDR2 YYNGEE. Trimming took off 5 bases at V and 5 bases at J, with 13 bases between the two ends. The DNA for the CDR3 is TGTGCCAGCAGAAGACAGGAGAGATATGGCTACACCTTC. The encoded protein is CASRRQERYGYTF. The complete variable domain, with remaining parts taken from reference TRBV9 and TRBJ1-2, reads DSGVTQTPKHLITATGQRVTLRCSPRSGDLSVYWYQQSLDQGLQFLIQYYNGEERAKGNILERFSAQQFPDLHSELNLSSLELGDSALYFCASRRQERYGYTFGSGTRLTVV.

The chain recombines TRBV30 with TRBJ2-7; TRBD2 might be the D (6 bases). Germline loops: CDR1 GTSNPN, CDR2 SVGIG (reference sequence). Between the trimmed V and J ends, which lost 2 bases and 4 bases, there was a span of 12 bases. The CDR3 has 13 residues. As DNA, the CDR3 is TGTGCCTGGAGTACGGGTGCGGGATACGAGCAGTACTTC. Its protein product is CAWSTGAGYEQYF.

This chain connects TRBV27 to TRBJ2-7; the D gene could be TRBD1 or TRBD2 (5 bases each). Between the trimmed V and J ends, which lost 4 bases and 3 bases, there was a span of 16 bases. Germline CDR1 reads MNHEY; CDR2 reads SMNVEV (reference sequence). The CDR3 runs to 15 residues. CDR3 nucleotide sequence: TGTGCCAGCAGTTCCTCCGGGACCACGAACTACGAGCAGTACTTC. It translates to CASSSSGTTNYEQYF.

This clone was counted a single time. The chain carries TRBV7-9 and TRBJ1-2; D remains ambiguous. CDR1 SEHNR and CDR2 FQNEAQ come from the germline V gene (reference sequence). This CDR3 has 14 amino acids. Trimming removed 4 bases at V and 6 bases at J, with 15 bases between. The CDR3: CASSSPDTRHGYTF. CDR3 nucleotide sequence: TGTGCCAGCAGCTCCCCGGATACTAGGCATGGCTACACCTTC.

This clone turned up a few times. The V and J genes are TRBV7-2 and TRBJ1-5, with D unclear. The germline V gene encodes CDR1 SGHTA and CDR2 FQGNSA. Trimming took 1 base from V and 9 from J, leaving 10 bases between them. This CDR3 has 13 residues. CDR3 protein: CASSLESVRPQHF. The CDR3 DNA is TGTGCCAGCAGCTTAGAGTCTGTTCGGCCCCAGCATTTT. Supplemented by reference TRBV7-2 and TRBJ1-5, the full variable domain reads GAGVSQSPSNKVTEKGKDVELRCDPISGHTALYWYRQSLGQGLEFLIYFQGNSAPDKSGLPSDRFSAERTGGSVSTLTIQRTQQEDSAVYLCASSLESVRPQHFGDGTRLSIL.

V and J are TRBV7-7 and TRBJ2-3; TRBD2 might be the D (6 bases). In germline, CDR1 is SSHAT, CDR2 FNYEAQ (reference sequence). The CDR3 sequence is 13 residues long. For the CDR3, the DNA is TGTGCTAGCGGCGGACTTGGGGGAGCTACGCAGTATTTT. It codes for CASGGLGGATQYF.

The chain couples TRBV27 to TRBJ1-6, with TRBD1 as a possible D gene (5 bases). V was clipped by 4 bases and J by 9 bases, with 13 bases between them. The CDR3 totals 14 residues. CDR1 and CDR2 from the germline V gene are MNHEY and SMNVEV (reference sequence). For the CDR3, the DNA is TGTGCCAGCAGTTCAGGGTGGGCTTCTTCACCCCTCCACTTT. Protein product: CASSSGWASSPLHF.

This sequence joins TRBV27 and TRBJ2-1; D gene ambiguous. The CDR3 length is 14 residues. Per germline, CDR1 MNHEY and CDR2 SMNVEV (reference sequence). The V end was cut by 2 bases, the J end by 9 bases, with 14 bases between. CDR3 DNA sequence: TGTGCCAGCAGTTTAGGTTCCAAGGTGGCTGAGCAGTTCTTC. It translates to CASSLGSKVAEQFF.

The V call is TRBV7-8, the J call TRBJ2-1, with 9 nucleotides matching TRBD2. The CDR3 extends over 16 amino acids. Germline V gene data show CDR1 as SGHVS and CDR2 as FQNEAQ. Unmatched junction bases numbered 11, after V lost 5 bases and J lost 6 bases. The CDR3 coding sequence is TGTGCCAGCAGCATACGTCCGGGACTAGCCAGCAATGAGCAGTTCTTC. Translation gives CASSIRPGLASNEQFF.

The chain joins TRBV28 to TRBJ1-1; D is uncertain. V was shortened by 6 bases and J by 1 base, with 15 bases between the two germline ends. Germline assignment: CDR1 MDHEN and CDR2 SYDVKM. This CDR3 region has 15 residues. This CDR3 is CASSLAPGGNTEAFF. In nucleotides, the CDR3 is TGTGCCAGCAGCCTCGCCCCGGGAGGGAACACTGAAGCTTTCTTT.

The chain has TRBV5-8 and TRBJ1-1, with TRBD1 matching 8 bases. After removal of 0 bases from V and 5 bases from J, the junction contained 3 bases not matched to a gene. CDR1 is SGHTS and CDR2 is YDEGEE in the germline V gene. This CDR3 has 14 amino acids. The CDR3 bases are TGTGCCAGCAGCTTGGATACAGGGGGTACTGAAGCTTTCTTT. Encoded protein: CASSLDTGGTEAFF. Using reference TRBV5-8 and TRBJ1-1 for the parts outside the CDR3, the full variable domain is EAGVTQSPTHLIKTRGQQATLRCSPISGHTSVYWYQQALGLGLQFLLWYDEGEERNRGNFPPRFSGRQFPNYSSELNVNALELEDSALYLCASSLDTGGTEAFFGQGTRLTVV.

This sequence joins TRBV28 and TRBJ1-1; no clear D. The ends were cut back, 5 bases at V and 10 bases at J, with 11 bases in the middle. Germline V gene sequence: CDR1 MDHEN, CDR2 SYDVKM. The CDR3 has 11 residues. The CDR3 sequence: CASSLGLVAFF. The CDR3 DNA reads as TGTGCCAGCAGTCTGGGTCTAGTAGCTTTCTTT.

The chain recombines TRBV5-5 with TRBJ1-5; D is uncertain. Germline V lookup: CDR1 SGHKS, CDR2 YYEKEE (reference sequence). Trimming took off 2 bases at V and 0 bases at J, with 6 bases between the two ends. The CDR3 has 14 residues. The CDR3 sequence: CASSFHDSNQPQHF. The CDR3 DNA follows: TGTGCCAGCAGCTTCCATGATAGCAATCAGCCCCAGCATTTT.

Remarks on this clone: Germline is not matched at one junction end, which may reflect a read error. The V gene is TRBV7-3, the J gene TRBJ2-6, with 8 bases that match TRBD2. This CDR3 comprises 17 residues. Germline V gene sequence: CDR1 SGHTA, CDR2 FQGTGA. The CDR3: CAGSHLAGRSGANVLTF. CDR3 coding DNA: TGTGCCGGCAGCCATTTAGCGGGGCGCTCTGGGGCCAACGTCCTGACTTTC.

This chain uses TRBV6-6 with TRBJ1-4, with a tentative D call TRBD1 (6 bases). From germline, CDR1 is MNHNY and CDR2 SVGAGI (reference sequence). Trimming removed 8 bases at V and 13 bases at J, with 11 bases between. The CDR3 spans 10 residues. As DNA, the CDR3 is TGTGCCAGCGGACAGTCGGGACTGTTTTTT. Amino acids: CASGQSGLFF.

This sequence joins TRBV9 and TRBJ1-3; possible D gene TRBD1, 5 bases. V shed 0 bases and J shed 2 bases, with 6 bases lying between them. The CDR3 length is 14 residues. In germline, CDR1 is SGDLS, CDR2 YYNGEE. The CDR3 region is CASSVEGAGNTIYF. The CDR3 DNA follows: TGTGCCAGCAGCGTAGAAGGGGCTGGAAACACCATATATTTT.

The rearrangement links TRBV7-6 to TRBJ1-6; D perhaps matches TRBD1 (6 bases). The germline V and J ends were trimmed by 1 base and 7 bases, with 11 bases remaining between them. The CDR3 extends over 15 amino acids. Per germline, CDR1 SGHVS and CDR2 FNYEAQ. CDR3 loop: CASSLEGGENSPLHF. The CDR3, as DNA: TGTGCCAGCAGCTTAGAGGGGGGGGAAAATTCACCCCTCCACTTT.

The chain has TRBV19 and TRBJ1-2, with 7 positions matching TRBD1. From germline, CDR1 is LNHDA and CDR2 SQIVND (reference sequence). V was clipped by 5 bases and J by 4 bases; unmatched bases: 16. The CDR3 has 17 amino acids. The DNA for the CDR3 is TGTGCCAGTAGTCCCCAAATCACAGGGGAGAAAGGCTATGGCTACACCTTC. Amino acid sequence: CASSPQITGEKGYGYTF. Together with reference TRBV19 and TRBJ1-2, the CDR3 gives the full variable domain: DGGITQSPKYLFRKEGQNVTLSCEQNLNHDAMYWYRQDPGQGLRLIYYSQIVNDFQKGDIAEGYSVSREKKESFPLTVTSAQKNPTAFYLCASSPQITGEKGYGYTFGSGTRLTVV.

CDR3 nucleotide sequence: TGTGCCAGTAGTGACAGGGGTAACACTGAAGCTTTCTTT. Its translation: CASSDRGNTEAFF. The V and J genes are TRBV19 and TRBJ1-1; 8 nucleotides line up with TRBD1. Germline values: CDR1 LNHDA, CDR2 SQIVND (reference sequence). The CDR3 totals 13 residues. V was clipped by 5 bases and J by 2 bases; unmatched bases: 1.